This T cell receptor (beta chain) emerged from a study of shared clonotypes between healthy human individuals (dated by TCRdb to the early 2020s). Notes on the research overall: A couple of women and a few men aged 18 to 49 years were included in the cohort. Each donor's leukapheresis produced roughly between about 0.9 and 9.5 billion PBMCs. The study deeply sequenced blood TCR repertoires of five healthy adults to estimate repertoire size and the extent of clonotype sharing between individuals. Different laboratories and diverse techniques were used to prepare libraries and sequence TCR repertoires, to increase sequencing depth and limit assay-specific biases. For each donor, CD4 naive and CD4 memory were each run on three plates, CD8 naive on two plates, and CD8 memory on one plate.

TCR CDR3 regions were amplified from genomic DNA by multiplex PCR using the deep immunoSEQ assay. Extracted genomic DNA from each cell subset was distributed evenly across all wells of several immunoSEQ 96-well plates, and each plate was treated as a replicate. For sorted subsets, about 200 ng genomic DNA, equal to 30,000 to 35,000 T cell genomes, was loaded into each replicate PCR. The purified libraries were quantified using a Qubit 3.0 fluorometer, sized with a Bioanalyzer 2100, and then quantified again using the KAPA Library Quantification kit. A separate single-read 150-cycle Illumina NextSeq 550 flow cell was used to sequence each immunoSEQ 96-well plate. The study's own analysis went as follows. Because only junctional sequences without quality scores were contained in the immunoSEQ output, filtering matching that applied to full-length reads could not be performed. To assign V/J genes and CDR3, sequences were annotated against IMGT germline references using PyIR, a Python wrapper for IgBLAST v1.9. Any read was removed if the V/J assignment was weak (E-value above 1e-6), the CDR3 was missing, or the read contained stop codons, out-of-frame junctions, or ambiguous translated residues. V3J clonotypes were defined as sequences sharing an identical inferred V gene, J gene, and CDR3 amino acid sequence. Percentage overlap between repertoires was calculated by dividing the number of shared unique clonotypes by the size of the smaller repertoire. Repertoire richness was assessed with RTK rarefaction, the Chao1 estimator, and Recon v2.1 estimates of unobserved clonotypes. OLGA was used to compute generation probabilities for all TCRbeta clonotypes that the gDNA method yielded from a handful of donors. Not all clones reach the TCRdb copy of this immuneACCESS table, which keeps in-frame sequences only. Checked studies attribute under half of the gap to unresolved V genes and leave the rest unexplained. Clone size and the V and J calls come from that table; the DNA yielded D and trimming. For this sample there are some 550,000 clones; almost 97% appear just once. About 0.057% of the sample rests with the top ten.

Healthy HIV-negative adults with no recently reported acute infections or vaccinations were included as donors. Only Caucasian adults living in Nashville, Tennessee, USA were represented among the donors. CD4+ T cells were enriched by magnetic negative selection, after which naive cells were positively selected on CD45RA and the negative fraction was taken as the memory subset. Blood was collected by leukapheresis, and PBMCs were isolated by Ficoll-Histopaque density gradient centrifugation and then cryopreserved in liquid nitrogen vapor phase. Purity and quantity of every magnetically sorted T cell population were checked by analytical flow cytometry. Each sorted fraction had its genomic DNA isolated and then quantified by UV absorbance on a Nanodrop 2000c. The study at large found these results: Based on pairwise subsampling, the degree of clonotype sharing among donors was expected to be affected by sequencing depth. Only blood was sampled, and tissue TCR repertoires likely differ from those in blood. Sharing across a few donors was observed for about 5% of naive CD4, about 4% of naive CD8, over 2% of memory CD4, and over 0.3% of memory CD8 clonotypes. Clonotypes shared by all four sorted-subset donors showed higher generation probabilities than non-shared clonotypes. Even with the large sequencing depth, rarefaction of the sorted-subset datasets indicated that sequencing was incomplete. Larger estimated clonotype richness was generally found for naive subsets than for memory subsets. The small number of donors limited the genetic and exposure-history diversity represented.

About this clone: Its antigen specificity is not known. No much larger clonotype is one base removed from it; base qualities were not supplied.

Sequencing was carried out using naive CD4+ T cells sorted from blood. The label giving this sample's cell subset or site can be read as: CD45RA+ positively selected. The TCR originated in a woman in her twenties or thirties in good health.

The nucleotide sequence reads TGTGCCAGCAGTTCCGGGACGATTGGCTACGAGCAGTACTTC. It codes for CASSSGTIGYEQYF. The chain is encoded by TRBV27 joined to TRBJ2-7; the D element might be TRBD1 or TRBD2, as each aligns at 5 bases. According to the germline V gene (reference sequence), CDR1 reads MNHEY and CDR2 reads SMNVEV. Including the terminal cysteine and phenylalanine, the CDR3 comprises 14 residues. Of the read, only the CDR3 DNA is kept; its 42 bases are in frame from base 1. V sheds 4 bases and J sheds 3 bases, leaving 13 bases between their ends.